Following are 9 T cell receptor beta chains from one sample sequenced in a study of CD8 T cells in ankylosing spondylitis. TCRdb re-analysed the 5' RACE reads in MiXCR, keeping a single row per CDR3 protein. The profile shows around 300,000 distinct CDR3 sequences, around 21% of them singletons. Source material: blood, either unsorted or a sorted T cell fraction (not recorded which). These receptor sequences come from a female donor with ankylosing spondylitis or in good health (not recorded which).

This sequence joins TRBV11-2 and TRBJ2-7, with 7 bases fitting TRBD2. This CDR3 contains 14 residues. V shed 5 bases, J shed 2 bases, and the junction held 6 bases outside the gene matches. CDR1 is SGHAT and CDR2 is FQNNGV in the germline V gene. In DNA form, the CDR3 reads TGTGCCAGCAGCCGTAACAGCGGGGCCTACGAGCAGTACTTC. This gives the protein CASSRNSGAYEQYF.

The V call is TRBV7-2, the J call TRBJ2-5; TRBD2 might be the D (7 bases). V dropped 0 bases and J dropped 7 bases, with 12 bases sitting between them. Germline CDR1 and CDR2: SGHTA and FQGNSA. The CDR3 loop spans 14 amino acids. CDR3 protein: CASSLAGLGGTQYF. The CDR3 bases are TGTGCCAGCAGCTTAGCCGGACTAGGGGGGACCCAGTACTTC.

The chain uses TRBV7-8 and TRBJ2-7; 12 nucleotides match TRBD2. Germline V gives CDR1 SGHVS, CDR2 FQNEAQ. CDR3 length equals 15 residues. Germline trimming cut 4 bases from V and 2 bases from J; bases unmatched to any gene: 3. CDR3 residues: CASSYWTSGAYEQYF. DNA of the CDR3: TGTGCCAGCAGCTACTGGACTAGCGGGGCCTACGAGCAGTACTTC.

This rearrangement joins TRBV29-1 to TRBJ2-2, with 11 bases fitting TRBD1. With 7 bases clipped from V and 5 bases from J, the junction kept 3 bases outside the gene matches. Germline CDR1 is SQVTM and CDR2 is ANQGSEA. CDR3 length: 13 residues. CDR3 protein: CSARDRGTGELFF. The DNA of the CDR3 is TGCAGCGCCCGGGACAGGGGGACCGGGGAGCTGTTTTTT.

This clonotype was seen only a few times. V gene TRBV12-3 or TRBV12-4 combines with J gene TRBJ1-3, with 7 bases identical to TRBD1. This CDR3 has 15 residues. V shed 5 bases and J 0 bases; nucleotides not matched to a gene: 4. The CDR3 region has the DNA TGTGCCAGCAGTCGTCGGACAGGCTCTGGAAACACCATATATTTT. Translated: CASSRRTGSGNTIYF.

The sample holds a few counts of this clonotype. J is TRBJ2-7 and V is TRBV7-2; 11 bases line up with TRBD1. The ends lost 1 base at V and 0 bases at J; junction bases unmatched: 11. Germline CDR1 is SGHTA and CDR2 is FQGNSA. The CDR3 spans 19 residues. CDR3 nucleotide sequence: TGTGCCAGCAGCTTAGGGCGAGGACAGGGGGCCCTGAGCTCCTACGAGCAGTACTTC. Its translation: CASSLGRGQGALSSYEQYF.

This clonotype has only a few counts. This chain links TRBV6-6 with TRBJ1-5; D is uncertain. Germline V lookup: CDR1 MNHNY, CDR2 SVGAGI (reference sequence). CDR3 length equals 12 residues. V was trimmed by 0 bases and J by 6 bases, leaving 3 bases between them. The CDR3: CASSYSPQPQHF. CDR3 nucleotides: TGTGCCAGCAGTTACTCCCCTCAGCCCCAGCATTTT.

This clonotype has a count of ten or more. J is TRBJ2-7 and V is TRBV7-2; D possibly corresponds to TRBD2 (5 bases). Trimming cost V 5 bases and J 0 bases, with 17 bases left between them. CDR1 SGHTA and CDR2 FQGNSA come from the germline V gene. CDR3 length: 16 residues. This CDR3 reads CASSLGGPLSSYEQYF. CDR3 DNA sequence: TGTGCCAGCAGCCTCGGAGGACCCCTGAGCTCCTACGAGCAGTACTTC.

V usage is TRBV27 and J usage is TRBJ2-7; D ambiguous. The CDR3 is 15 residues long. V was shortened by 3 bases and J by 3 bases, with 15 bases between the two germline ends. Germline CDR1 is MNHEY and CDR2 is SMNVEV (reference sequence). Here the CDR3 reads CASSFGASNLYEQYF. The CDR3 DNA follows: TGTGCCAGCAGTTTTGGCGCAAGTAACCTCTACGAGCAGTACTTC.